This T cell receptor (beta chain) was captured in a study of cytomegalovirus exposure and HLA in healthy donors. Study-wide results and limits: Upon later analysis, TCR association rates were observed to vary by HLA locus, being highest for DRB1 and lowest for HLA-C. In an earlier analysis, about 87% or about 30%: the productive usage of most TCR beta V segments.

Concerning this clone: The antigen is unknown.

PCR involved 60 Vbeta and 13 Jbeta primers. TCRdb keeps only in-frame clones here, not all; method: immunoSEQ multiplex PCR. This sample has about 120,000 clones, with 70% to 90% found just once. Trimming removed 0 bases from V and 3 bases from J, with 11 bases in between. Germline lookup yields CDR1 KGHSH and CDR2 LQKENI. The CDR3 sequence is 15 residues long. Sequenced input: PBMCs. The sequence came from a man aged 40-50 years in good health and CMV-seronegative. The chain recombines TRBV18 with TRBJ1-2; D might be TRBD1 (5 bases). The CDR3 is CASSPPTDLDYGYTF. The CDR3 region has the DNA TGTGCCAGCTCACCACCGACAGATCTCGACTATGGCTACACCTTC.